Listed here are 24 T cell receptor beta chains from one sample, sequenced in a study of Graves' ophthalmopathy and Graves' hyperthyroidism. Scientists amplified the TCR beta CDR3 regions from RNA transcripts. First-round RT-PCR employed HTBI primers, with a second-round multiplex PCR after it. TCRdb itself ran the multiplex PCR reads through MiXCR, one entry per CDR3 protein. This table has approximately 640,000 distinct CDR3 sequences, about 41% appearing once. Sequenced sample: peripheral blood. Receptors were obtained from an adult man with Graves' ophthalmopathy.

This rearrangement joins TRBV5-1 to TRBJ2-2, with TRBD2 as a possible D gene (6 bases). Germline CDR1 SGHRS, CDR2 YFSETQ. Trimming took off 0 bases at V and 3 bases at J, with 12 bases between the two ends. The CDR3 runs 16 residues. The CDR3 nucleotides are TGCGCCAGCAGCTTGGATGCGGGAACCTACACCGGGGAGCTGTTTTTT. This gives the protein CASSLDAGTYTGELFF.

The rearrangement uses TRBV10-3 and TRBJ1-2; the D gene is possibly TRBD1 (5 bases). The CDR3 length is 17 residues. Germline CDR1 ENHRY, CDR2 SYGVKD. Trimming stripped 4 bases from V and 0 bases from J, with 18 bases between. The CDR3 region is CAISGRDPPQANYGYTF. The CDR3 DNA is TGTGCCATCAGTGGGAGGGACCCCCCCCAGGCTAACTATGGCTACACCTTC.

This clonotype was seen at least ten times. In DNA form, the CDR3 reads TGCGCCAGCAGCACGGGACAGGATAATCAGCCCCAGCATTTT. Its translation: CASSTGQDNQPQHF. The rearrangement joins TRBV5-1 to TRBJ1-5, with 8 nucleotides matching TRBD1. In germline, CDR1 is SGHRS, CDR2 YFSETQ. Trimming removed 4 bases from V and 4 bases from J; junction bases left unmatched: 4. The length of the CDR3 is 14 residues.

The chain employs TRBV29-1 and TRBJ2-7; TRBD1 agrees at 8 bases. V lost 8 bases and J lost 2; bases outside the gene matches: 11. This CDR3 has 14 residues. Germline CDR1 and CDR2: SQVTM and ANQGSEA. DNA for the CDR3: TGCAGCAGCCAAGGGGGACAGGCGGCCTACGAGCAGTACTTC. Translated: CSSQGGQAAYEQYF.

The V and J genes are TRBV6-1 and TRBJ1-5; D is ambiguous. Trimming cost V 7 bases and J 0 bases, with 10 bases left between them. The germline V gene encodes CDR1 MNHNS and CDR2 SASEGT. The CDR3 covers 14 residues. CDR3 in DNA: TGTGCCAGCATTTACGCCTATAGCAATCAGCCCCAGCATTTT. It is translated as CASIYAYSNQPQHF.

The gene calls are TRBV2 and TRBJ2-2; the D gene is possibly TRBD2 (6 bases). CDR3 size: 13 residues. CDR1 SNHLY and CDR2 FYNNEI come from the germline V gene. Trimming took 9 bases from V and 7 from J, leaving 15 bases between them. The CDR3 DNA reads TGTGCCAGTTCCCCCGGGAGTGGCGGGGAGCTGTTTTTT. It specifies CASSPGSGGELFF.

In this sample, this clonotype turned up a few times. The chain links TRBV20-1 to TRBJ2-7, with 16 bases fitting TRBD2. With V trimmed by 1 base and J by 2 bases, 8 bases remained unmatched. Per the germline V gene, CDR1 is DFQATT and CDR2 is SNEGSKA (reference sequence). The CDR3 is 18 residues long. CDR3 amino acids: CSARAPGLAGGNAYEQYF. CDR3 in DNA: TGCAGTGCTAGAGCTCCGGGACTAGCGGGAGGGAATGCCTACGAGCAGTACTTC.

The V call is TRBV25-1, the J call TRBJ2-5; 10 bases are shared with TRBD1. CDR1 and CDR2 from the germline V gene are MGHDK and SYGVNS. There are 13 residues in the CDR3. J lost 8 bases, V lost 6 bases, and 6 bases had no gene match. The CDR3 bases are TGTGCCAGCAGCTCCCGACAGGGGGCCACCCAGTACTTC. This encodes CASSSRQGATQYF.

This clonotype was found many times. The V call is TRBV9, the J call TRBJ1-1, with unresolved D. Germline lookup yields CDR1 SGDLS and CDR2 YYNGEE. V was shortened by 4 bases and J by 3 bases, with 19 bases between the two germline ends. The CDR3 consists of 16 residues. DNA of the CDR3: TGTGCCAGCAGCCCAACTATCGGGGTTTTGGACACTGAAGCTTTCTTT. This gives the protein CASSPTIGVLDTEAFF.

The chain joins TRBV4-3 to TRBJ2-2; 7 positions match TRBD1. From germline, CDR1 is LGHNA and CDR2 YSLEER. This CDR3 contains 15 residues. The V segment lost 0 bases and the J segment 4 bases; nucleotides outside the gene matches: 2. The CDR3 region is CASSQDRGLTGELFF. CDR3 DNA: TGCGCCAGCAGCCAAGATAGGGGGCTCACCGGGGAGCTGTTTTTT.

This sequence joins TRBV9 and TRBJ2-7; 10 bases map to TRBD2. The V segment lost 4 bases and the J segment 0 bases; nucleotides outside the gene matches: 7. CDR1 and CDR2 from the germline V gene are SGDLS and YYNGEE. This CDR3 comprises 16 residues. CDR3 nucleotides: TGTGCCAGCAGCCCCTCTAGCGGGAGAACCTCCTACGAGCAGTACTTC. Amino acid sequence: CASSPSSGRTSYEQYF.

The chain has TRBV24-1 and TRBJ2-3; unclear D gene. V lost 3 bases to trimming and J lost 0 bases, with 9 bases between them. The CDR3 loop spans 15 amino acids. Germline V lookup: CDR1 KGHDR, CDR2 SFDVKD. CDR3 bases: TGTGCCACCAGTGATACTCGACAAAGCACAGATACGCAGTATTTT. This gives the protein CATSDTRQSTDTQYF.

This clonotype was seen at least ten times. The chain is built from TRBV12-3 or TRBV12-4 and TRBJ1-6; D is uncertain. Trimming stripped 3 bases from V and 9 bases from J, with 12 bases between. The CDR3 spans 14 residues. CDR3 DNA sequence: TGTGCCAGCAGTTTCGGCAGCCGAGGTTCACCCCTCCACTTT. Protein sequence: CASSFGSRGSPLHF.

This clonotype was seen at least ten times. The J gene is TRBJ1-6, the V gene TRBV11-2; 10 bases are shared with TRBD1. From germline, CDR1 is SGHAT and CDR2 FQNNGV. CDR3 size: 14 residues. V dropped 2 bases and J dropped 10; count of bases not matched to a gene: 2. CDR3 protein: CASSLRQGASPLHF. The CDR3 nucleotides read TGTGCCAGCAGCTTAAGACAGGGGGCGTCACCCCTCCACTTT.

This chain connects TRBV25-1 to TRBJ2-7, with TRBD2 matching 9 bases. The CDR3 sequence is 17 residues long. Per germline, CDR1 MGHDK and CDR2 SYGVNS. Unmatched junction bases numbered 10, after V lost 4 bases and J lost 0 bases. The CDR3 DNA follows: TGTGCCAGCAGTGCCCCCCGCGGGGGGGGAAGCTCCTACGAGCAGTACTTC. This gives the protein CASSAPRGGGSSYEQYF.

This clonotype was counted many times. This chain joins TRBV20-1 and TRBJ1-3, with D perhaps TRBD1 (5 bases). Germline loops: CDR1 DFQATT, CDR2 SNEGSKA (reference sequence). Trimming took off 3 bases at V and 2 bases at J, with 8 bases between the two ends. This CDR3 comprises 13 residues. CDR3 nucleotide sequence: TGCAGTGCTAGGGGACCGCCTGGAAACACCATATATTTT. It codes for CSARGPPGNTIYF.

This clonotype was seen ten or more times. V and J are TRBV12-3 or TRBV12-4 and TRBJ2-5; D is unresolved. This CDR3 is built from 11 residues. V gave up 5 bases and J gave up 4 bases, with 5 bases separating them. The CDR3 here is CASSKTETQYF. The CDR3 nucleotides are TGTGCCAGCAGTAAGACAGAGACCCAGTACTTC.

The chain employs TRBV20-1 and TRBJ1-5, with TRBD1 identical over 7 bases. J gave up 1 base and V 2 bases, and 2 bases lay outside the gene matches. CDR3 length: 14 residues. Germline CDR1 and CDR2: DFQATT and SNEGSKA (reference sequence). The CDR3 sequence is CSARSDRSNQPQHF. CDR3 in DNA: TGCAGTGCTAGATCGGACAGGAGCAATCAGCCCCAGCATTTT.

V is TRBV15 and J is TRBJ2-5; 7 nucleotides match TRBD1. V shed 5 bases, J shed 5 bases, and the junction held 17 bases outside the gene matches. The germline V gene has CDR1 LNHNV and CDR2 YYDKDF (reference sequence). This CDR3 spans 17 amino acids. The CDR3 coding sequence is TGTGCCACCAGCGCCCGGACAGTCAGGAACAGGGGTGAGACCCAGTACTTC. This translates into CATSARTVRNRGETQYF.

This clonotype was observed at least ten times. This rearrangement joins TRBV7-6 to TRBJ2-5; D is possibly TRBD1 (6 bases). Per germline, CDR1 SGHVS and CDR2 FNYEAQ. The CDR3 totals 19 residues. V lost 3 bases and J 5 bases, leaving 28 bases between the germline ends. This CDR3 reads CASSFYGSWDTDRWETQYF. CDR3 DNA: TGTGCCAGCAGCTTTTATGGTTCTTGGGACACAGACCGATGGGAGACCCAGTACTTC.

With regard to this clonotype: A much bigger clone sits one base away, suggesting this may be a read error. Here the CDR3 DNA reads TGTGCCAGCAGTTACTGGGGGGGGGAGCAGTACTTC. Residues: CASSYWGGEQYF. J is TRBJ2-7 and V is TRBV6-1; 7 bases are a match to TRBD2. The trim removed 5 bases at V and 7 bases at J, leaving 5 bases unmatched. Germline-derived CDR1 and CDR2 are MNHNS and SASEGT. This CDR3 spans 12 amino acids.

This clonotype was counted many times. The rearrangement uses TRBV9 and TRBJ1-3; 7 bases match TRBD1. Germline V lookup: CDR1 SGDLS, CDR2 YYNGEE. The CDR3 extends over 15 amino acids. J gave up 2 bases and V 5 bases, and 7 bases lay outside the gene matches. The CDR3 protein is CASSAQGPTGNTIYF. CDR3 sequence (DNA): TGTGCCAGCAGTGCACAGGGGCCCACTGGAAACACCATATATTTT. Combining the CDR3 with reference TRBV9 and TRBJ1-3 gives the whole variable domain DSGVTQTPKHLITATGQRVTLRCSPRSGDLSVYWYQQSLDQGLQFLIQYYNGEERAKGNILERFSAQQFPDLHSELNLSSLELGDSALYFCASSAQGPTGNTIYFGEGSWLTVV.

The rearrangement links TRBV2 to TRBJ1-2, with D maybe TRBD1 (6 bases). The V gene lost 11 bases and the J gene lost 4 bases, with 17 bases spanning the gap. CDR1 is SNHLY and CDR2 is FYNNEI in the germline V gene. The CDR3 loop spans 13 amino acids. CDR3 in DNA: TGTGCCCCTAACCATACAGGGCGCTATGGCTACACCTTC. This encodes CAPNHTGRYGYTF.

At least ten counts were recorded for this clonotype. The CDR3 sequence is CASSESGFGNQPQHF. The CDR3 nucleotides read TGTGCCAGCAGTGAATCAGGGTTCGGCAATCAGCCCCAGCATTTT. This chain uses TRBV2 with TRBJ1-5, with D tentatively TRBD1 (5 bases). Trimming took off 2 bases at V and 2 bases at J, with 10 bases between the two ends. The CDR3 loop spans 15 amino acids. Germline CDR1 and CDR2: SNHLY and FYNNEI. Full variable domain (remainder filled in from reference TRBV2 and TRBJ1-5): EPEVTQTPSHQVTQMGQEVILRCVPISNHLYFYWYRQILGQKVEFLVSFYNNEISEKSEIFDDQFSVERPDGSNFTLKIRSTKLEDSAMYFCASSESGFGNQPQHFGDGTRLSIL.